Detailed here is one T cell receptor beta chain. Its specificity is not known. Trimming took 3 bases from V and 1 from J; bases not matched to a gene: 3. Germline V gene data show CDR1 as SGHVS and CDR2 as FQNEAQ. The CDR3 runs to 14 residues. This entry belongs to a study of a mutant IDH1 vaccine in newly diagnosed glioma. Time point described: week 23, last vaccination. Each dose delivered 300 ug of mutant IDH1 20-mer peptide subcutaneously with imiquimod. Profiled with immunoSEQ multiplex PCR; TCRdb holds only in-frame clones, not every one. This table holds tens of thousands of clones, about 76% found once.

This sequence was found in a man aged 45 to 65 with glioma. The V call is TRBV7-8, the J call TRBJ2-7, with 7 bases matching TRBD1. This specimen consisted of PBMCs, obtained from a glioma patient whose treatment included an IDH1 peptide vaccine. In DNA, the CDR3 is TGTGCCAGCAGCTTTGGGACAGAATCCTACGAGCAGTACTTC. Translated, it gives CASSFGTESYEQYF.